In this sample, the clone carrying this T cell receptor beta chain turned up a few times. Its antigen is undetermined. The data belong to a study of CD8+ T cells in alopecia areata. Broader study findings: Clonality exceeded that of normal scalp in lesional scalp, most notably in alopecia totalis/universalis. Scalp sample data also include resident alphabeta T cells from normal skin.

Germline loops: CDR1 SGHNT, CDR2 YYREEE (reference sequence). This CDR3 spans 14 amino acids. V dropped 6 bases and J dropped 7 bases, with 19 bases sitting between them. The authors extracted RNA and reverse transcribed it into cDNA as the sequencing template. Repertoires were generated with immunoSEQ multiplex PCR, while TCRdb's copy carries only in-frame clones and drops some. This sample has under 250,000 clones, with about 56% found just once. V is TRBV5-4 and J is TRBJ1-1; possible D gene TRBD1, 6 bases. The sequence was obtained from a human donor in good health. Source material: CD8+ T cells sorted from blood. The CDR3 here is CASNYWDNPVEAFF. The CDR3 coding sequence is TGTGCCAGCAACTACTGGGACAACCCAGTTGAAGCTTTCTTT.